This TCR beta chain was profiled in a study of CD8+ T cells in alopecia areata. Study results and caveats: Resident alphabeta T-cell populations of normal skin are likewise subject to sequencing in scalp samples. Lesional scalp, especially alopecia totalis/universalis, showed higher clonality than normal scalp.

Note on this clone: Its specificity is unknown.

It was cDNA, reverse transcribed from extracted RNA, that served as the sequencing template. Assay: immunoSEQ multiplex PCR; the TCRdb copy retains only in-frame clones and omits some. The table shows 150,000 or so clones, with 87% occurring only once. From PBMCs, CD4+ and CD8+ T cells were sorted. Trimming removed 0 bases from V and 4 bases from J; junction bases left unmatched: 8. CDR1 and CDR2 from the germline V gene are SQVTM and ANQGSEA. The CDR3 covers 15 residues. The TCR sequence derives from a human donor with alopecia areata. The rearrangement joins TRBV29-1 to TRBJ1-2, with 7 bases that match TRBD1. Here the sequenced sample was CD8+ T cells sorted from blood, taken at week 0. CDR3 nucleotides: TGCAGCGTTGAAGACTCAGGGGGTTCTCGCTATGGCTACACCTTC. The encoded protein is CSVEDSGGSRYGYTF.